This T cell receptor (beta chain) emerged from a study of Ad26.COV2.S vaccination and SARS-CoV-2 variants. Study-wide context: Donor got 5x10^10 or 1x10^11 viral particles of Ad26.COV2.S. Study-level points and caveats: Placebo recipients and vaccine recipients were similar in non-spike TCR breadth.

Sequencing used immunoSEQ multiplex PCR; TCRdb keeps in-frame clones, though not all of them. The sample holds about 350,000 clones, 85% seen once. A remark on this clone: Its antigen is not known.

Between the trimmed V and J ends, which lost 5 bases and 4 bases, there was a span of 22 bases. In germline, CDR1 is SGHVS, CDR2 FNYEAQ. The length of the CDR3 is 17 residues. As to treatment: 15 to 20 received Ad26.COV2.S at low or high dose, single or two shots; about 5 received placebo; per-sample allocation not given. Material that was analyzed had been drawn on day 63 after the first vaccine or placebo injection. This clonotype originated in a person between 18 and 65 years old who received the Ad26.COV2.S COVID-19 vaccine or a placebo. The rearrangement links TRBV7-6 to TRBJ2-3; D might be TRBD1 (6 bases). The source material was peripheral blood, sampled in a trial of Ad26.COV2.S vaccine versus placebo. CDR3: CASSPTVPTGSADTQYF. The CDR3 region has the DNA TGTGCCAGCAGCCCGACAGTCCCGACAGGATCCGCAGATACGCAGTATTTT.